This T cell receptor beta chain was identified during a study of blood T cell repertoires in COVID-19 (dated by TCRdb to about 2020). Looking at the study overall: Samples from collaborators originated in the United States, Italy and Spain and spanned both the acute and convalescent phases of COVID-19. The material from the prospective study consisted of cDNA or gDNA derived from T cells, B-cell-depleted T cells, or PBMCs. Subjects who had been exposed to COVID-19, were actively infected with it, or had recovered from it provided the deeply sampled blood TCRbeta repertoires that made up the dataset. A freely available public database, intended as a resource for researchers studying the immune response to SARS-CoV-2, is where the repertoires were released. The samples were drawn from two sources: the first 160 participants of the ongoing ImmuneRACE study, and approximately 1,300 subjects contributed by 6 global collaborators. A de-identified subject ID, COVID-19 status, age in years and sex were almost always included in the sample metadata. Where available, HLA class I and class II types were obtained from metadata supplied by the sample provider rather than from assay-based typing.

V is pruned by 2 bases and J by 6 bases, leaving 3 bases of the junction without a gene match. Reading from cysteine to phenylalanine, the CDR3 counts 13 amino acids. Of the read, only the CDR3 DNA is kept; its 39 bases are in frame from base 1. CDR1 and CDR2 were assigned from the germline V gene as MGHRA and YSYEKL. Collaborating institutions collected whole blood in K2EDTA tubes following their own protocols. For TCRbeta analysis, collaborator samples were shipped as frozen whole blood, as isolated PBMCs, or as DNA extracted from either sample type. TCRbeta CDR3 regions were amplified from genomic DNA by means of the immunoSEQ Assay, a bias-controlled multiplex PCR. The paper's data handling went like this. Within the assay, amplification of reference gene primers was used to estimate how many nucleated cells each sample contained. Sequence reads were collapsed and filtered to measure the absolute abundance of every unique TCRbeta CDR3 rearrangement. For each sample, productive Simpson clonality was calculated as the square root of Simpson's diversity index over productive rearrangements. TCRdb limited this immuneACCESS table to in-frame rearrangements with V and J called. A share of clones is missing; checked studies link under half to unresolved V genes, and the rest is unexplained. V, J and clone size derive from that table, while D and trimming were established from the DNA sequence. The sample table holds some 350,000 clones, of which almost 90% were seen once. The ten biggest clones cover about 7% of the sample.

The paper as a whole reports these results and caveats: How much clinical and demographic metadata was included differed by source and by participant, and the metadata was provided uncurated.

This clone occurred once. The antigen this receptor binds is unknown. Base qualities are not provided; no much larger clone lies one nucleotide away. The chain was built from TRBV4-1 and TRBJ1-1, with 7 middle bases fitting TRBD1. The receptor was derived from a man between 18 and 35 years old with active or convalescent COVID-19. The sample consisted of peripheral blood. The CDR3 protein sequence reads: CASSQFQGAEAFF. The DNA sequence is as follows: TGCGCCAGCAGCCAATTTCAGGGGGCTGAAGCTTTCTTT.